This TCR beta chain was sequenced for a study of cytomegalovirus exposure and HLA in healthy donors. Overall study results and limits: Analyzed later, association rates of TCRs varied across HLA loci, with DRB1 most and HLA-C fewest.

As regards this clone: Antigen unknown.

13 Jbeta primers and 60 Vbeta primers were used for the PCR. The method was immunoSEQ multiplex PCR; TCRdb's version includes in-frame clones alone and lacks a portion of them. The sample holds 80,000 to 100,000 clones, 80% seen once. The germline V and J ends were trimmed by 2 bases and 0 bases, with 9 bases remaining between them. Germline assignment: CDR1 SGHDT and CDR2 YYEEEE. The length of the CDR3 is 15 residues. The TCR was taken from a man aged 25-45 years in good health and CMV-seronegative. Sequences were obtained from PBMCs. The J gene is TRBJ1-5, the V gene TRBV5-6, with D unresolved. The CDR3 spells CASSFGINSNQPQHF. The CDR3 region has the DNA TGTGCCAGCAGCTTCGGGATTAATAGCAATCAGCCCCAGCATTTT.